Listed below are T cell receptor beta chains from one sample, sequenced in a study of shared clonotypes between healthy human individuals. The assay was immunoSEQ multiplex PCR, and TCRdb's table has in-frame clones only and misses some. The sample lists around 2,000,000 clones; roughly 94% were seen once. Material: naive CD8+ T cells sorted from blood. These TCRs come from a man between 18 and 35 years old in good health. Each CDR3 is given with its conserved first and last residue. The order of the fields is D gene, clone size, J gene, V gene, CDR3 DNA, CDR3 protein. D genes are given only for firm matches. Size is omitted from some rows. Given values are once, few, many or a class for expanded clones.

TRBD1 - TRBJ2-1 TRBV7-9 TGTGCCAGCAGCTTAGGAGGGGTTGGACAGGGCATGGGCAATGAGCAGTTCTTC CASSLGGVGQGMGNEQFF
- once TRBJ2-1 TRBV4-1 TGCGCCAGCAGCCAAGTTGATGAGCAGTTCTTC CASSQVDEQFF
- - TRBJ1-2 TRBV27 TGTGCCAGCAGTTTATCAGGCAGGTTCCTCGGCTACACCTTC CASSLSGRFLGYTF
TRBD1 - TRBJ2-7 TRBV11-3 TGTGCCAGCAGCGATGGGACAGGACAGTACTTC CASSDGTGQYF
- - TRBJ2-1 TRBV5-6 TGTGCCAGCAGCCTCGGACTGTCTAATGAGCAGTTCTTC CASSLGLSNEQFF
- - TRBJ2-1 TRBV10-2 TGCGCCAGCAGGACGACTAGGGATGAGCAGTTCTTC CASRTTRDEQFF
- - TRBJ2-7 TRBV28 TGTGCCAGCAGTCTCGAGGGGAGCTCCTACGAGCAGTACTTC CASSLEGSSYEQYF
TRBD2 - TRBJ2-7 TRBV6-1 TGTGCCAGCAGTGAAGCGGGGGGAGGGCCGTACGAGCAGTACTTC CASSEAGGGPYEQYF
TRBD2 - TRBJ2-7 TRBV4-1 TGCGCCAGCAGCCGAGAACGGAGCGGGAGGCGCTACGAGCAGTACTTC CASSRERSGRRYEQYF
TRBD1 - TRBJ2-5 TRBV13 TGTGCCAGCAGCTTCGACAGGGGGCGAGAGACCCAGTACTTC CASSFDRGRETQYF
TRBD1 - TRBJ1-6 TRBV27 TGTGCCAGCAGTTTTGGAGGACCGACAGGGGGTGATTCACCCCTCCACTTT CASSFGGPTGGDSPLHF
- - TRBJ2-1 TRBV7-9 TGTGCCAGTAAGGAGGACAATGAGCAGTTCTTC CASKEDNEQFF
- - TRBJ2-7 TRBV2 TGTGCCAGCAGAGAGCAGGGTCAGGTGCGGAAAGAGCAGTACTTC CASREQGQVRKEQYF
TRBD1 - TRBJ1-2 TRBV7-2 TGTGCCAGCAGCTTAACGACAGGGCAGGGTAACTATGGCTACACCTTC CASSLTTGQGNYGYTF
- many TRBJ2-7 TRBV27 TGTGCCAGCAGTGCTTTCGGGTCCGACTACGAGCAGTACTTC CASSAFGSDYEQYF
- - TRBJ2-3 TRBV2 TGTGCCGGAAGCGACTACCGGGATACGCAGTATTTT CAGSDYRDTQYF
- - TRBJ2-3 TRBV10-3 TGTGCCATCAGCCGGGAGACCCGAGATACGCAGTATTTT CAISRETRDTQYF
TRBD1 - TRBJ2-7 TRBV27 TGTGCCAGCAGTTTATCGGGACAGTGGGACTACGAGCAGTACTTC CASSLSGQWDYEQYF
TRBD1 - TRBJ2-3 TRBV9 TGTGCCAGCAGCGCCTGGGACAGCCCAGATACGCAGTATTTT CASSAWDSPDTQYF
- - TRBJ2-3 TRBV15 TGTGCCACCAGCAGAGAGGCGGGAACTAGCACAGATACGCAGTATTTT CATSREAGTSTDTQYF
- once TRBJ2-7 TRBV5-1 TGCGCCAGCAGCTCCTATTCCTACGAGCAGTACTTC CASSSYSYEQYF
- - TRBJ2-3 TRBV2 TGTGCCAGCAGTCCCCAAGAGTGGGGGCGGGATACGCAGTATTTT CASSPQEWGRDTQYF
- - TRBJ1-3 TRBV7-6 TGTGCCAGCAGCTCGACCGTAACTGGAAACACCATATATTTT CASSSTVTGNTIYF
TRBD2 once TRBJ2-7 TRBV30 TGTGCCTGGGACCCTAGCGGGAGGGGCGAGCAGTACTTC CAWDPSGRGEQYF
TRBD2 - TRBJ2-7 TRBV14 TGTGCCAGCAGTCACCCTAGCGGCGGGTCCCACGAGCAGTACTTC CASSHPSGGSHEQYF
- few TRBJ2-2 TRBV4-3 TGCGCCAGCAGCCAAGTGTGGGACACCGGGGAGCTGTTTTTT CASSQVWDTGELFF
- - TRBJ2-7 TRBV6-6 TGTGCCAGCAGTTACTCCCGGACAGACTCCTACGAGCAGTACTTC CASSYSRTDSYEQYF
TRBD2 - TRBJ2-5 TRBV2 TGTGCCAGCCCCAAGGGACTAGGGCAAGAGACCCAGTACTTC CASPKGLGQETQYF
- - TRBJ1-4 TRBV29-1 TGCAGCGTTGTTGAACAGTCCGGAAAACTGTTTTTT CSVVEQSGKLFF
TRBD1 - TRBJ2-7 TRBV7-6 TGTGCCAGCAGCCCGGGACAGGGCTACGAGCAGTACTTC CASSPGQGYEQYF
- - TRBJ2-7 TRBV7-9 TGTGCCAGCAGCTTAGGGGGGGCCCGTTACGAGCAGTACTTC CASSLGGARYEQYF
- - TRBJ2-1 TRBV11-1 TGTGCCAGCAGCTTAGCGATCCGGGAAGGGTCCTACAATGAGCAGTTCTTC CASSLAIREGSYNEQFF
TRBD1 - TRBJ1-2 TRBV6-1 TGTGCCAGCAGCGCCGAACTGACAGGGAACGGCTACACCTTC CASSAELTGNGYTF
TRBD2 once TRBJ2-5 TRBV10-1 TGCGCCAGCAGTGAAGGTAGCGGGGGGTTAGAGACCCAGTACTTC CASSEGSGGLETQYF
- - TRBJ2-7 TRBV6-5 TGTGCCACCTCCCCACCTCCCTACGAGCAGTACTTC CATSPPPYEQYF
TRBD1 - TRBJ2-2 TRBV5-8 TGTGCCAGCAGCTTAGGACAGGGGAGTTTTGTGGAGCTGTTTTTT CASSLGQGSFVELFF
TRBD2 - TRBJ2-7 TRBV30 TGTGCCTGGAGTGTAAGCGGGAGGAGCTCCTACGAGCAGTACTTC CAWSVSGRSSYEQYF
- - TRBJ2-3 TRBV7-9 TGTGCCAGCAGCCTCCTGGGGGATACGCAGTATTTT CASSLLGDTQYF
TRBD2 - TRBJ2-3 TRBV30 TGTGCCTGGAGCCGCGGGAGTCCAGATACGCAGTATTTT CAWSRGSPDTQYF
- - TRBJ2-3 TRBV5-1 TGCGCCAGCATCCCGGGTTGCACAGATACGCAGTATTTT CASIPGCTDTQYF
TRBD1 - TRBJ2-3 TRBV5-8 TGTGCCAGCAGCGAACGGACAGGGGGCTGGGATACGCAGTATTTT CASSERTGGWDTQYF
TRBD2 - TRBJ2-1 TRBV5-4 TGTGCCAGCAGCTTGGCCGCCCTAGCGGGGGCCAATGAGCAGTTCTTC CASSLAALAGANEQFF
TRBD2 - TRBJ2-5 TRBV4-1 TGCGCCAGCAGCCAAGAGACTAGCGGCGTAGAGACCCAGTACTTC CASSQETSGVETQYF
TRBD1 - TRBJ2-7 TRBV4-1 TGCGCCAGCAGCCAAGATTGGGCAGGGGGCATTTTATACGAGCAGTACTTC CASSQDWAGGILYEQYF
TRBD1 - TRBJ2-7 TRBV7-9 TGTGCCCTCAGCCGGGGGGACAGGGTGTACTTC CALSRGDRVYF
- - TRBJ2-2 TRBV4-1 TGCGCCAGCAGCCAAGATAACAGGAACACCGGGGAGCTGTTTTTT CASSQDNRNTGELFF